The 32 T cell receptor beta chains listed next were all sequenced from one sample in a study of STAT5B mutations in CD4+ large granular lymphocyte leukemia. Assay used: immunoSEQ multiplex PCR; TCRdb lists only in-frame clones, some missing. The repertoire holds 25,000 to 35,000 clones, with approximately 80% as singletons. Sequencing was carried out using CD4+ T cells from blood buffy coats. The receptors come from a human donor in good health.

This clone was counted a few times. The sample holds other DNA sequences that translate to the same CDR3. The chain recombines TRBV18 with TRBJ1-5; D is possibly TRBD1 (5 bases). Germline CDR1 reads KGHSH; CDR2 reads LQKENI. The CDR3 has 13 amino acids. Trimming left V 2 bases short and J 5 bases short, with 7 bases between. CDR3 protein: CASSPGGDQPQHF. CDR3 DNA sequence: TGTGCCAGCTCACCAGGGGGAGATCAGCCCCAGCATTTT.

This clone is a singleton in its sample. The chain combines TRBV5-4 with TRBJ2-2; 7 bases map to TRBD2. Germline lookup yields CDR1 SGHNT and CDR2 YYREEE (reference sequence). V shed 4 bases, J shed 4 bases, and the junction held 16 bases outside the gene matches. This CDR3 contains 18 residues. The CDR3 DNA reads TGTGCCAGCAGCCCGGGACCTGGGAGGGACGGGGGCACCGGGGAGCTGTTTTTT. It codes for CASSPGPGRDGGTGELFF.

The chain combines TRBV7-3 with TRBJ2-1, with 11 nucleotides matching TRBD1. The ends lost 0 bases at V and 7 bases at J; junction bases unmatched: 8. Germline CDR1 and CDR2: SGHTA and FQGTGA. The CDR3 runs to 17 residues. The CDR3 here is CASSLTGTGGTKNEQFF. CDR3 nucleotide sequence: TGTGCCAGCAGCTTAACGGGGACAGGGGGAACGAAGAATGAGCAGTTCTTC. Complete variable domain (other parts from reference TRBV7-3 and TRBJ2-1): GAGVSQTPSNKVTEKGKYVELRCDPISGHTALYWYRQSLGQGPEFLIYFQGTGAADDSGLPNDRFFAVRPEGSVSTLKIQRTERGDSAVYLCASSLTGTGGTKNEQFFGPGTRLTVL.

J is TRBJ2-1 and V is TRBV18, with 8 bases fitting TRBD2. This CDR3 is 15 amino acids long. V dropped 2 bases and J dropped 8; count of bases not matched to a gene: 8. Germline CDR1 and CDR2: KGHSH and LQKENI. The DNA for the CDR3 is TGTGCCAGCTCACCAATGAGCGGGAGTCCCCATGAGCAGTTCTTC. Translation gives CASSPMSGSPHEQFF.

This chain connects TRBV5-6 to TRBJ1-4; D unresolved. The CDR3 is 11 amino acids. The germline V gene encodes CDR1 SGHDT and CDR2 YYEEEE. The ends were cut back, 3 bases at V and 8 bases at J, with 5 bases in the middle. CDR3 sequence: CASSSYEKLFF. Written as DNA, the CDR3 is TGTGCCAGCAGCTCGTACGAAAAACTGTTTTTT.

The rearrangement links TRBV30 to TRBJ2-3; tentative D call: TRBD1 (6 bases). Trimming left V 4 bases short and J 1 base short, with 15 bases between. Germline V CDR1 and CDR2: GTSNPN, SVGIG (reference sequence). The CDR3 runs 15 residues. The CDR3 DNA sequence: TGTGCCTGGACCAGGGGTCACCAGGGCACAGATACGCAGTATTTT. Translated: CAWTRGHQGTDTQYF.

This clone showed up just a few times. The rearrangement uses TRBV11-2 and TRBJ1-1, with D unresolved. The CDR3 extends over 13 amino acids. CDR1 SGHAT and CDR2 FQNNGV come from the germline V gene. Between the trimmed V and J ends, which lost 7 bases and 6 bases, there was a span of 15 bases. The DNA for the CDR3 is TGTGCCAGCACCCCGTCACCCGGTGCTGAAGCTTTCTTT. Encoded protein: CASTPSPGAEAFF.

This clone has a single count. The chain combines TRBV28 with TRBJ2-7, with TRBD1 identical over 10 bases. This CDR3 contains 16 residues. Trimming at V came to 6 bases and at J to 0 bases, leaving 8 bases not matched to a gene. CDR1 and CDR2 (germline): MDHEN, SYDVKM. The CDR3 loop reads CASRAGQGSFSYEQYF. The CDR3 DNA is TGTGCCAGCAGGGCGGGACAGGGGTCCTTCTCCTACGAGCAGTACTTC.

The V gene is TRBV28, the J gene TRBJ2-7; 8 bases are a match to TRBD1. The CDR3 runs 14 residues. The V gene end was trimmed by 7 bases and the J gene end by 2 bases; junction bases not matched to a gene: 7. CDR1 MDHEN and CDR2 SYDVKM come from the germline V gene. The CDR3 spells CASNKQGGAYEQYF. DNA for the CDR3: TGTGCCAGCAACAAACAGGGGGGCGCCTACGAGCAGTACTTC. The variable domain in full, completed from reference TRBV28 and TRBJ2-7, reads DVKVTQSSRYLVKRTGEKVFLECVQDMDHENMFWYRQDPGLGLRLIYFSYDVKMKEKGDIPEGYSVSREKKERFSLILESASTNQTSMYLCASNKQGGAYEQYFGPGTRLTVT.

Concerning this clone: The germline gene is not matched at one end of the junction; a read error may be the cause. This sample includes further DNA sequences coding for the same CDR3. The chain employs TRBV6-1 and TRBJ1-5; D is unresolved. The CDR3 runs 13 residues. Germline CDR1 MNHNS, CDR2 SASEGT. The CDR3 reads CASSEGGGQPQHF. The CDR3 DNA is TGTGCCAGCAGCGAAGGCGGCGGTCAGCCCCAGCATTTT.

The V gene is TRBV7-8, the J gene TRBJ2-2; TRBD2 aligns across 13 bases. CDR1 is SGHVS, CDR2 FQNEAQ, per germline. J gave up 6 bases and V 5 bases, and 3 bases lay outside the gene matches. The CDR3 totals 15 residues. Here the CDR3 DNA reads TGTGCCAGCAGCCGGACTAGCGGGAGATCCGGGGAGCTGTTTTTT. This sequence encodes CASSRTSGRSGELFF.

The chain carries TRBV7-9 and TRBJ2-7; D is perhaps TRBD1 (6 bases). The germline gives CDR1 SEHNR, CDR2 FQNEAQ (reference sequence). CDR3 length: 15 residues. The V end was cut by 5 bases, the J end by 6 bases, with 20 bases between. Here the CDR3 reads CASSPKLRTGSEQYF. CDR3 nucleotides: TGTGCCAGCAGCCCGAAGCTCAGAACAGGGTCCGAGCAGTACTTC.

The genes are TRBV7-9 and TRBJ1-2; TRBD1 might be the D (5 bases). CDR3 length equals 12 residues. The ends were cut back, 3 bases at V and 6 bases at J, with 8 bases in the middle. Germline V gene data show CDR1 as SEHNR and CDR2 as FQNEAQ (reference sequence). DNA of the CDR3: TGTGCCAGCAGCTTGTCAGGGAATGGCTACACCTTC. Translation: CASSLSGNGYTF.

V gene TRBV30 combines with J gene TRBJ1-2; 8 bases map to TRBD1. V gave up 6 bases and J gave up 2 bases; unmatched junction bases: 8. There are 14 residues in the CDR3. Germline V gives CDR1 GTSNPN, CDR2 SVGIG (reference sequence). The CDR3 here is CACPQGASNYGYTF. CDR3 nucleotides: TGTGCCTGTCCCCAGGGGGCAAGCAACTATGGCTACACCTTC. Drawing the rest from reference TRBV30 and TRBJ1-2, the complete variable domain is SQTIHQWPATLVQPVGSPLSLECTVEGTSNPNLYWYRQAAGRGLQLLFYSVGIGQISSEVPQNLSASRPQDRQFILSSKKLLLSDSGFYLCACPQGASNYGYTFGSGTRLTVV.

CDR3 loop: CASRQTGISGQETQYF. CDR3 nucleotides: TGCGCCAGCAGGCAGACAGGCATATCAGGTCAAGAGACCCAGTACTTC. The chain combines TRBV5-1 with TRBJ2-5, with D possibly TRBD1 on 6 matching bases. CDR3 length: 16 residues. The germline CDR1 and CDR2 sequences are SGHRS and YFSETQ. With 5 bases removed from V and 2 bases from J, the gap between germline ends came to 19 bases.

The chain employs TRBV5-6 and TRBJ1-2; D possibly corresponds to TRBD1 (5 bases). This CDR3 is built from 13 residues. The V gene lost 1 base and the J gene lost 4 bases, with 8 bases spanning the gap. From germline, CDR1 is SGHDT and CDR2 YYEEEE. CDR3 residues: CASSLTQAYGYTF. CDR3 in DNA: TGTGCCAGCAGCTTGACACAGGCCTATGGCTACACCTTC.

The gene calls are TRBV6-1 and TRBJ1-5, with D possibly matching TRBD1 (5 bases). This CDR3 spans 16 amino acids. V was shortened by 2 bases and J by 5 bases, with 16 bases between the two germline ends. Looked up from germline, CDR1 is MNHNS and CDR2 is SASEGT. The CDR3 protein is CASSENLGVEYQPQHF. The DNA of the CDR3 is TGTGCCAGCAGTGAAAATTTGGGGGTCGAATATCAGCCCCAGCATTTT.

The chain carries TRBV30 and TRBJ2-7; tentatively, D is TRBD1 or TRBD2 (5 bases each). With 0 bases removed from V and 5 bases from J, the gap between germline ends came to 8 bases. Per the germline V gene, CDR1 is GTSNPN and CDR2 is SVGIG (reference sequence). The CDR3 has 12 amino acids. The DNA for the CDR3 is TGTGCCTGGAGTGTTACGGGGCACGAGCAGTACTTC. Amino acids: CAWSVTGHEQYF.

The chain links TRBV7-2 to TRBJ1-1; tentatively, D is TRBD1 (6 bases). CDR3 length: 15 amino acids. Trimming removed 3 bases at V and 4 bases at J, with 15 bases between. Germline CDR1 SGHTA, CDR2 FQGNSA. For the CDR3, the DNA is TGTGCCAGCAGCTTTCACGGGGGGCAAGCCACTGAAGCTTTCTTT. It codes for CASSFHGGQATEAFF.

This clone was counted between two and nine times. The chain links TRBV7-2 to TRBJ1-1; D gene ambiguous. V was clipped by 5 bases and J by 4 bases, with 14 bases between them. Germline lookup yields CDR1 SGHTA and CDR2 FQGNSA. CDR3 length: 14 amino acids. The CDR3 sequence: CASSSLGIGTEAFF. The DNA of the CDR3 is TGTGCCAGCAGCAGCTTAGGGATAGGCACTGAAGCTTTCTTT.

The genes are TRBV27 and TRBJ1-2; D gene ambiguous. Trimming stripped 2 bases from V and 8 bases from J, with 12 bases between. The CDR3 runs to 13 residues. Looked up from germline, CDR1 is MNHEY and CDR2 is SMNVEV (reference sequence). As DNA, the CDR3 is TGTGCCAGCAGTTTACGGGAAGGCGGAGGCTACACCTTC. It yields the protein CASSLREGGGYTF.

This sequence joins TRBV6-5 and TRBJ2-7, with 8 bases lining up with TRBD2. Germline V gene lookup returns CDR1 MNHEY and CDR2 SVGAGI. After removal of 6 bases from V and 0 bases from J, the junction contained 4 bases not matched to a gene. The CDR3 has 14 residues. The CDR3 nucleotides read TGTGCCAGCAGAGTACTAGCGGACTCCTACGAGCAGTACTTC. This translates into CASRVLADSYEQYF.

The chain has TRBV6-6 and TRBJ2-7; possible D gene TRBD2, 5 bases. The germline V and J ends were trimmed by 6 bases and 3 bases, with 9 bases remaining between them. In germline, CDR1 is MNHNY, CDR2 SVGAGI (reference sequence). The CDR3 loop spans 12 amino acids. CDR3 region: CASSQEVYEQYF. CDR3 coding DNA: TGTGCCAGCAGCCAGGAGGTCTACGAGCAGTACTTC.

This clone turned up a few times. The chain is built from TRBV28 and TRBJ1-5, with D possibly matching TRBD1 (5 bases). Between the trimmed V and J ends, which lost 10 bases and 0 bases, there was a span of 13 bases. Germline CDR1 MDHEN, CDR2 SYDVKM. The CDR3 length is 14 residues. The CDR3 sequence is CATKDQGSNQPQHF. The CDR3 coding sequence is TGTGCCACCAAAGACCAGGGTAGCAATCAGCCCCAGCATTTT.

The genes are TRBV30 and TRBJ1-4; 7 bases map to TRBD1. Germline assignment: CDR1 GTSNPN and CDR2 SVGIG (reference sequence). Trimming cost V 1 base and J 14 bases; bases outside gene matches: 10. The CDR3 is 13 amino acids. The CDR3 coding sequence is TGTGCCTGGAGTGCCGACAGGGACGGAGGTCTGTTTTTT. Translation gives CAWSADRDGGLFF.

The rearrangement links TRBV7-9 to TRBJ1-1; D unclear. Germline CDR1 is SEHNR and CDR2 is FQNEAQ (reference sequence). Trimming removed 4 bases from V and 6 bases from J, with 21 bases in between. CDR3 length: 16 residues. In nucleotides, the CDR3 is TGTGCCAGCAGCTATTCCGCGGATGGGAGTGGCGCTGAAGCTTTCTTT. Its translation is CASSYSADGSGAEAFF.

This sequence joins TRBV27 and TRBJ2-2; D unclear. Germline CDR1 is MNHEY and CDR2 is SMNVEV (reference sequence). The CDR3 length is 12 residues. V dropped 5 bases and J dropped 7 bases, with 8 bases sitting between them. The CDR3 region is CASSINGGELFF. The CDR3 DNA is TGTGCCAGCAGTATTAATGGCGGGGAGCTGTTTTTT.

The V and J genes are TRBV5-1 and TRBJ2-5, with 10 bases aligning to TRBD2. This CDR3 is built from 14 residues. From germline, CDR1 is SGHRS and CDR2 YFSETQ. V lost 7 bases to trimming and J lost 1 base; unmatched junction nucleotides: 4. The CDR3 DNA follows: TGCGCCAGCGGATTAGCGGGGGGCCAAGAGACCCAGTACTTC. This translates into CASGLAGGQETQYF.

The genes are TRBV10-1 and TRBJ1-3; 8 positions match TRBD1. The junction had 5 bases not matched to a gene; V was cut back by 4 bases and J by 0 bases. The germline CDR1 and CDR2 sequences are WNHNN and SYGVQD (reference sequence). This CDR3 is 16 amino acids long. CDR3 in DNA: TGCGCCAGCAGTGGGGACAGGCGGGGCTCTGGAAACACCATATATTTT. Protein product: CASSGDRRGSGNTIYF.

The V call is TRBV5-4, the J call TRBJ1-2; D is possibly TRBD1 (6 bases). This CDR3 region has 13 residues. V lost 0 bases and J 6 bases, leaving 9 bases between the germline ends. Per the germline V gene, CDR1 is SGHNT and CDR2 is YYREEE (reference sequence). The CDR3 DNA follows: TGTGCCAGCAGCTTGGAACAGGGAGATGGCTACACCTTC. It encodes CASSLEQGDGYTF.

The chain recombines TRBV5-4 with TRBJ2-3; TRBD2 aligns across 8 bases. CDR1 and CDR2 from the germline V gene are SGHNT and YYREEE (reference sequence). This CDR3 region has 16 residues. Trimming removed 2 bases from V and 4 bases from J; junction bases left unmatched: 9. The CDR3 loop is CASSLPLGGAADTQYF. The CDR3 bases are TGTGCCAGCAGCTTACCCCTCGGGGGGGCGGCAGATACGCAGTATTTT.

The chain has TRBV28 and TRBJ2-7, with D possibly being TRBD1 or TRBD2 (6 bases each). This CDR3 has 16 amino acids. Trimming shortened V by 2 bases and J by 4 bases, and 18 bases separated the two germline ends. Germline V gene sequence: CDR1 MDHEN, CDR2 SYDVKM. CDR3 residues: CASSLDGGGVPYEQYF. The CDR3 DNA reads as TGTGCCAGCAGTTTAGATGGAGGGGGTGTCCCTTACGAGCAGTACTTC.